The clone carrying this TCR beta chain occurred many times. The data were taken from a study of blood T cells in healthy people across ages. Primed by a sample-barcoded 5' primer and a J-beta primer mix, a second PCR proceeded for about 6 to 12 cycles. TCRdb reprocessed the 5' RACE reads with MiXCR, giving one entry per CDR3 protein. This repertoire shows hundreds of thousands of distinct CDR3 sequences, 52% found once; its top ten account for approximately 13%. V lost 5 bases and J lost 2, with 9 bases in between. The CDR3 consists of 13 residues. CDR1 and CDR2 (germline): SGHTA, FQGNSA. Sequenced: blood. The chain recombines TRBV7-2 with TRBJ2-5, with a weak D call TRBD1 (6 bases). The sequence was collected from a woman of 80 years or more in good health. The CDR3 coding sequence is TGTGCCAGCAGCCGAGGACAGCAAGAGACCCAGTACTTC. Its protein is CASSRGQQETQYF.